The present T cell receptor beta chain was sequenced within a study of response to subunit inactivated influenza vaccine. General study findings and limits: The authors suggested that every seasonal influenza vaccination recruits few new T cells.

On this clonotype: Its antigen is not known.

Trimming cost V 1 base and J 5 bases, with 6 bases left between them. Germline lookup yields CDR1 LGHNA and CDR2 YSLEER. The CDR3 loop spans 13 amino acids. MiXCR, applied by TCRdb to the RT-PCR reads, yields one record per CDR3 protein. The data hold 590,000 or so distinct CDR3 sequences, with 12% to 15% observed a single time. The sample in question was PBMCs from blood, obtained around two weeks before vaccination. V gene TRBV4-3 combines with J gene TRBJ2-1; D remains unclear. This receptor was obtained from a man aged 45-65 years who received an inactivated influenza vaccine. The CDR3: CASSQGVNNEQFF. CDR3 coding DNA: TGCGCCAGCAGCCAAGGGGTAAACAATGAGCAGTTCTTC.